The clone carrying this T cell receptor (beta chain) was seen at least ten times. Its target is not known. This sample is part of a study of response to subunit inactivated influenza vaccine. Overall study results and limits: T cells newly recruited by each seasonal influenza vaccination are few, the authors suggested.

Each CDR3 protein is one row after TCRdb ran MiXCR on the RT-PCR reads. The table shows around 850,000 distinct CDR3 sequences, with around a sixth occurring only once. Germline CDR1 is LGHNA and CDR2 is YSLEER. The CDR3 contains 15 residues. Between the trimmed V and J ends, which lost 0 bases and 0 bases, there was a span of 7 bases. The sample here was PBMCs from blood, taken around 5 days after vaccination. The receptor was derived from a man in his fifties who received an inactivated influenza vaccine. This chain uses TRBV4-3 with TRBJ2-3, with D perhaps TRBD2 (5 bases). The CDR3 DNA reads TGCGCCAGCAGCCAAGAACGGACTAGCACAGATACGCAGTATTTT. As protein: CASSQERTSTDTQYF.